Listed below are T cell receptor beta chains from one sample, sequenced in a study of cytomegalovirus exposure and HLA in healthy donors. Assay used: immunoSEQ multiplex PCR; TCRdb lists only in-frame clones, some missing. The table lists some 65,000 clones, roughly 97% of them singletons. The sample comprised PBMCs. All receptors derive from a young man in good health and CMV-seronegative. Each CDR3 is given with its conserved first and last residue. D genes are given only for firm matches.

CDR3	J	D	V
CASTPRQQNHGYTF	TRBJ1-2	.	TRBV6-5
CASSPGTGGTEAFF	TRBJ1-1	.	TRBV6-6
CASSLSQGANYGYTF	TRBJ1-2	.	TRBV5-1
CASSVGGNEQFF	TRBJ2-1	.	TRBV2
CASQPSRWSVYEQYF	TRBJ2-7	.	TRBV12-2
CASLDSLGRPQHF	TRBJ1-5	.	TRBV6-1
CASSVLQSTEAFF	TRBJ1-1	.	TRBV6-1
CASRLTRNTEAFF	TRBJ1-1	.	TRBV6-5
CASSEASGGSQPQHF	TRBJ1-5	.	TRBV6-1
CASKGGASGQPQHF	TRBJ1-5	.	TRBV2
CASNLRTGIGTQYF	TRBJ2-5	.	TRBV19
CASSQARQGLRSTEAFF	TRBJ1-1	TRBD1	TRBV4-1
CASSPGTPYEQYF	TRBJ2-7	.	TRBV18
CASSYVEVPPYREQFF	TRBJ2-1	.	TRBV4-1
CASSQDPGGTDTQYF	TRBJ2-3	TRBD2	TRBV4-1
CASSDRGANQPQHF	TRBJ1-5	TRBD1	TRBV6-1
CASSVAPLTGAGNTIYF	TRBJ1-3	TRBD1	TRBV9
CASSVERDTEAFF	TRBJ1-1	.	TRBV9
CASRTSGIQETQYF	TRBJ2-5	TRBD2	TRBV6-1
CASSQTGMGNYGYTF	TRBJ1-2	TRBD1	TRBV14
CASSPPRGAGTEAFF	TRBJ1-1	.	TRBV5-4
CASSQSPRGTEAFF	TRBJ1-1	.	TRBV4-2
CASSFTGATGNTIYF	TRBJ1-3	TRBD1	TRBV9
CASSLDLAVYDLGANVLTF	TRBJ2-6	TRBD2	TRBV5-1
CASSNPRLAGGIYNEQFF	TRBJ2-1	TRBD2	TRBV19
CASSIGTRDRAFSGYTF	TRBJ1-2	TRBD1	TRBV19
CASSEEDNSGSDTQYF	TRBJ2-3	.	TRBV6-1